These T cell receptor beta chains were read from a single sample in a study of post-analysis software for immune sequencing data. From the PCR reads, TCRdb called clonotypes with MiXCR, one entry per CDR3 protein. The table has a few hundred thousand distinct CDR3 sequences, approximately 34% seen once. The sample consisted of blood. These receptors originate from a girl aged 2-17 years with multiple sclerosis. Each CDR3 is given with its conserved first and last residue. The D gene is left open where the match is weak. Not every row has a clone size; where given, it reads once, few, many or a size class.

V,size,D,J,DNA,CDR3
TRBV5-1,-,TRBD1,TRBJ2-5,TGCGCCAGCAGCAGGCAGGGACAGCTTCAAGAGACCCAGTACTTC,CASSRQGQLQETQYF
TRBV6-5,-,TRBD2,TRBJ2-3,TGTGCCAGCAGTTACACTAGCGGAAAAAGCACAGATACGCAGTATTTT,CASSYTSGKSTDTQYF
TRBV7-9,-,TRBD1,TRBJ1-1,TGTGCCAGCAGCTTAGAAGGCAGGGGGCGACTTGGGAACACTGAAGCTTTCTTT,CASSLEGRGRLGNTEAFF
TRBV7-2,-,-,TRBJ2-3,TGTGCCAGCAGCATAACGTCAGGACAGACAGATACGCAGTATTTT,CASSITSGQTDTQYF
TRBV5-1,few,TRBD1,TRBJ2-3,TGCGCCAGCAGCTTGCGTCAGGGGGCCACAGATACGCAGTATTTT,CASSLRQGATDTQYF
TRBV7-9,-,-,TRBJ1-3,TGTGCCAGCAGCTTAGCACTAGGAGACTCTGGAAACACCATATATTTT,CASSLALGDSGNTIYF
TRBV5-1,few,TRBD1,TRBJ1-1,TGCGCCAGCAGCCCCTACCAGGGGGAGGGAACTGAAGCTTTCTTT,CASSPYQGEGTEAFF
TRBV5-1,-,TRBD1,TRBJ1-2,TGCGCCAGCAGCTCGACAGGGGGCGACTATGGCTACACCTTC,CASSSTGGDYGYTF
TRBV14,few,-,TRBJ1-2,TGTGCCAGCAGCCAAGTACGGAGGACTGGCTACACCTTC,CASSQVRRTGYTF
TRBV29-1,-,-,TRBJ1-1,TGCAGCCCCTCCCAGAACACTGAAGCTTTCTTT,CSPSQNTEAFF
TRBV20-1,-,-,TRBJ2-1,TGCAGTGCTCGACTAGTTTTGGTGCAGTTCTTC,CSARLVLVQFF
TRBV5-1,once,-,TRBJ2-1,TGCGCCAGCAGCTTTGGCAGGGGCCGTGACAATGAGCAGTTCTTC,CASSFGRGRDNEQFF
TRBV20-1,-,-,TRBJ1-1,TGCAGTGCTAGACCAAACGGGAAAAATGAAGCTTTCTTT,CSARPNGKNEAFF
TRBV4-1,few,TRBD2,TRBJ2-5,TGCGCCAGCAGCCTAGTGGGGGGGTCAGAGACCCAGTACTTC,CASSLVGGSETQYF
TRBV29-1,-,TRBD1,TRBJ2-5,TGCAGCGCCGCACAGGGGGCTGGATCCAATGAGCAGTACTTC,CSAAQGAGSNEQYF
TRBV24-1,few,-,TRBJ1-2,TGTGCCACCAGTTACGGAGGAGCTCACTATGGCTACACCTTC,CATSYGGAHYGYTF
TRBV5-1,-,TRBD1,TRBJ2-7,TGCGCCAGCCGTGACAGGGCCAGGAGCTCCTACGAGCAGTACTTC,CASRDRARSSYEQYF
TRBV3-1,few,-,TRBJ2-4,TGTGCCAGCAGCCAGCAGGAGACCTGGATAGCCAAAAACATTCAGTACTTC,CASSQQETWIAKNIQYF
TRBV5-1,-,TRBD1,TRBJ1-1,TGCGCCAGCAGCCCGTCCCTGGGACAGTGGGCAACTGAAGCTTTCTTT,CASSPSLGQWATEAFF
TRBV3-1,-,TRBD2,TRBJ2-1,TGTACCAGCAGCCAAGATCTGATGATCGGACTAGCGGGGAACAATGAGCAGTTCTTC,CTSSQDLMIGLAGNNEQFF
TRBV12-3/TRBV12-4,-,-,TRBJ2-3,TGTGCCAGCAGGGGAGCGGTCTCCAGCACAGATACGCAGTATTTT,CASRGAVSSTDTQYF
TRBV11-2,few,TRBD2,TRBJ2-1,TGTGCCAGCACCAGGACTAGCCGGAGGGAGCAGTTCTTC,CASTRTSRREQFF
TRBV27,-,TRBD1,TRBJ2-5,TGTGCCAACAGCCGAGGGACAGGCCCCGGGGAGACCCAGTACTTC,CANSRGTGPGETQYF
TRBV20-1,many,-,TRBJ2-5,TGCAGTGCTGTAGAAGAGACCCAGTACTTC,CSAVEETQYF
TRBV12-3/TRBV12-4,few,-,TRBJ1-4,TGTGCCAGCAGCGGACCGAAAGGGATCCCGTCGGAACTGTTTTTT,CASSGPKGIPSELFF
TRBV29-1,few,-,TRBJ2-1,TGCAGCGTTGAGCCGAGCTCCTACAATGAGCAGTTCTTC,CSVEPSSYNEQFF
TRBV6-5,-,-,TRBJ2-7,TGTGCCAGCCGGGCTGGGGGGCTCTACGAGCAGTACTTC,CASRAGGLYEQYF
TRBV18,-,-,TRBJ1-1,TGTGCTAGCAGCTCCGGGTTGAACACTGAAGCTTTCTTT,CASSSGLNTEAFF
TRBV9,many,-,TRBJ2-3,TGTGCCAGCAGCCTACGACAGGCAGATACGCAGTATTTT,CASSLRQADTQYF
TRBV6-2/TRBV6-3,few,-,TRBJ1-5,TGTGCCAGCAGTTCCACAGATAGCAATCAGCCCCAGCATTTT,CASSSTDSNQPQHF